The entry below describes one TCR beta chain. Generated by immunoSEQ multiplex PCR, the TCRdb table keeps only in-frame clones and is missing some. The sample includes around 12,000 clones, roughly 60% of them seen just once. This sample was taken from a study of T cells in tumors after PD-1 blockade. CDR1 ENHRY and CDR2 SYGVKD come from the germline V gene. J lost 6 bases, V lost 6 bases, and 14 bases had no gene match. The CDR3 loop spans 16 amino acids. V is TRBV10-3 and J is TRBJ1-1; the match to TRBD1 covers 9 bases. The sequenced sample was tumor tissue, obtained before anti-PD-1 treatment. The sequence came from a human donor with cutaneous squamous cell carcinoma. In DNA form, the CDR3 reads TGTGCCATCAGCTTACGGGACAGGGATTTAGTCGCTGAAGCTTTCTTT. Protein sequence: CAISLRDRDLVAEAFF.